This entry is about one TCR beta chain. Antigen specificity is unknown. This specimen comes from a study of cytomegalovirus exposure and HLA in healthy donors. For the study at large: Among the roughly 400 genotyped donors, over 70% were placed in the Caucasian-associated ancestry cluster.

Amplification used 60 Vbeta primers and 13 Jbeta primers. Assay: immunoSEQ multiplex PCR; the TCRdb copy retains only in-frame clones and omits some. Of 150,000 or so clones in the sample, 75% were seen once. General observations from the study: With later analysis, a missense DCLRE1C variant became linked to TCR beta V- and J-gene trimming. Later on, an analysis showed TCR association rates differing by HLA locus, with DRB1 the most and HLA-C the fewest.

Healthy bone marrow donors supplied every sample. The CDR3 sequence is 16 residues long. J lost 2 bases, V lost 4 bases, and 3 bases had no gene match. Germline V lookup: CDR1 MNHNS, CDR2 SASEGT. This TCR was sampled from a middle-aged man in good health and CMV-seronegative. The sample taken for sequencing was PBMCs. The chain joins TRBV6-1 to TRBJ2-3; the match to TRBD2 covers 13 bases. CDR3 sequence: CASSAGLAGATDTQYF. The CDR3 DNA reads TGTGCCAGCAGTGCCGGACTAGCGGGGGCCACAGATACGCAGTATTTT.